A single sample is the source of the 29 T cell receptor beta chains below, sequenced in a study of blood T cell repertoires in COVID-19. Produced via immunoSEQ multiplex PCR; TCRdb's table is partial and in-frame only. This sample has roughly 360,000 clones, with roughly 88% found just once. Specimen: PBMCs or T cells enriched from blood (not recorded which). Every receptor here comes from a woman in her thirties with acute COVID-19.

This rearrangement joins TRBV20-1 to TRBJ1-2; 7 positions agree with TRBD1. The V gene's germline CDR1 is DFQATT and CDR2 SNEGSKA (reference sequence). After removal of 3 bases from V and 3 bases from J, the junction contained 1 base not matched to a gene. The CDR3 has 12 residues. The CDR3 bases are TGCAGTGCTAGTGACAGGGACTATGGCTACACCTTC. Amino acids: CSASDRDYGYTF.

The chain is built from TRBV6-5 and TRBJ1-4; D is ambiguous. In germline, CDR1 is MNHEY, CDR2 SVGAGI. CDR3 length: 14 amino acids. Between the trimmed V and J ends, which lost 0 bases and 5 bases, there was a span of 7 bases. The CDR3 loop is CASSYSMGNEKLFF. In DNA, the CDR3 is TGTGCCAGCAGTTACTCGATGGGCAATGAAAAACTGTTTTTT.

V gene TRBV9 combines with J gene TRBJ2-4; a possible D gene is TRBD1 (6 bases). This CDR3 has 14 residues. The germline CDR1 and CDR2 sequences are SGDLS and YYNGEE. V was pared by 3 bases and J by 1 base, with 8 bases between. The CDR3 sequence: CASSGRGAKNIQYF. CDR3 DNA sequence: TGTGCCAGCAGCGGCAGGGGTGCCAAAAACATTCAGTACTTC.

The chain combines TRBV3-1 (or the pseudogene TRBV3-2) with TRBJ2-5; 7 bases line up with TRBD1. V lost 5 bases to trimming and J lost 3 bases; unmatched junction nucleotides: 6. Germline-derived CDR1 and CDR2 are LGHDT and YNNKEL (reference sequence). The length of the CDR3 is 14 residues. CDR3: CASSYATGEETQYF. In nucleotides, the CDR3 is TGTGCCAGCAGCTACGCAACAGGGGAAGAGACCCAGTACTTC.

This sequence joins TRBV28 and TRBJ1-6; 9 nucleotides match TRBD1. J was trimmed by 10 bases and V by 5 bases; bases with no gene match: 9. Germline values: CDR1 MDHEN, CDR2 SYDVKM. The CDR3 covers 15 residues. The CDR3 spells CASSPGTGRRSPLHF. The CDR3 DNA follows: TGTGCCAGCAGTCCGGGGACAGGGCGGCGCTCACCCCTCCACTTT.

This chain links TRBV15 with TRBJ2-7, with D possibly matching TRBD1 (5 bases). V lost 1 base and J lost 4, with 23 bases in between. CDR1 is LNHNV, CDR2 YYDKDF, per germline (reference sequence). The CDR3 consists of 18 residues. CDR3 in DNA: TGTGCCACCAGCAGAGGGCCCAGGGATGATCGACGGATTTACGAGCAGTACTTC. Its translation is CATSRGPRDDRRIYEQYF. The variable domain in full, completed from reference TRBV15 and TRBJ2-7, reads DAMVIQNPRYQVTQFGKPVTLSCSQTLNHNVMYWYQQKSSQAPKLLFHYYDKDFNNEADTPDNFQSRRPNTSFCFLDIRSPGLGDTAMYLCATSRGPRDDRRIYEQYFGPGTRLTVT.

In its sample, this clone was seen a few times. As DNA, the CDR3 is TGTGCTAGTGGATACTTCCAGGGGGGCCCTTACAATGAGCAGTTCTTC. As protein: CASGYFQGGPYNEQFF. The chain has TRBV12-5 and TRBJ2-1, with a possible D match to TRBD1 (7 bases). The V end lost 6 bases, the J end lost 4 bases, and 19 bases lay between the germline ends. The CDR3 totals 16 residues. Per the germline V gene, CDR1 is LGHNT and CDR2 is FRNRAP.

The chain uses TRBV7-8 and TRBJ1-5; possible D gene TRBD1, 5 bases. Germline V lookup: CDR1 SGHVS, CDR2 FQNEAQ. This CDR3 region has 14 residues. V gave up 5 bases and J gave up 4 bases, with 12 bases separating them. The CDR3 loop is CASSTTGLNQPQHF. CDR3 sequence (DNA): TGTGCCAGCAGCACAACGGGACTTAATCAGCCCCAGCATTTT.

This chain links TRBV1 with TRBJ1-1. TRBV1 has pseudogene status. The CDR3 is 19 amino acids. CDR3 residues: CTSSQGSTLRESPNTEAFF. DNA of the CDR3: TGCACCAGCAGCCAGGGTTCAACCTTAAGGGAGTCACCAAACACTGAAGCTTTCTTT.

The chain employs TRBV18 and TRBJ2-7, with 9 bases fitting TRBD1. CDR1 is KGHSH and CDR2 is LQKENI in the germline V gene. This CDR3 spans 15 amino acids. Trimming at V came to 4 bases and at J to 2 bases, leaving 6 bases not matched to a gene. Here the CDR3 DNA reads TGTGCCAGCTCACTCACCGGGACAGGGACCTACGAGCAGTACTTC. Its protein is CASSLTGTGTYEQYF.

The CDR3: CASTRTGYTGELFF. The CDR3 nucleotides read TGTGCCAGCACCAGGACAGGGTACACCGGGGAGCTGTTTTTT. V usage is TRBV2 and J usage is TRBJ2-2; 8 bases are a match to TRBD1. The germline CDR1 and CDR2 sequences are SNHLY and FYNNEI. The CDR3 spans 14 residues. Trimming removed 7 bases from V and 3 bases from J; junction bases left unmatched: 4.

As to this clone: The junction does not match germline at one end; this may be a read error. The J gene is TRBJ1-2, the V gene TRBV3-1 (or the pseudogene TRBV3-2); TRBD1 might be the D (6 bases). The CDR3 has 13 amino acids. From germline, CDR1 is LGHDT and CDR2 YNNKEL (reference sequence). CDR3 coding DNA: TGTGCCAGCTGCCACAGGGAGGGCTATGGCTACACCTTC. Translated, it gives CASCHREGYGYTF.

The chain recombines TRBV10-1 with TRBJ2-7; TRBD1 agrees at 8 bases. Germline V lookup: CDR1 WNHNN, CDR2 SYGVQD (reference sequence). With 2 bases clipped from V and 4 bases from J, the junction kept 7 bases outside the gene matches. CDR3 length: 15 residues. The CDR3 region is CASSEVVDRDYEQYF. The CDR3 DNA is TGCGCCAGCAGTGAGGTGGTGGACAGGGATTACGAGCAGTACTTC.

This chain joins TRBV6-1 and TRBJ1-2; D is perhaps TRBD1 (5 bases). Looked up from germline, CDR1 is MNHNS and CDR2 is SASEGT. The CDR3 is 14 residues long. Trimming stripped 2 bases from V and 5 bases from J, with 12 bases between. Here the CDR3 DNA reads TGTGCCAGCAGTGAATGGGGGGGAGGGTATGGCTACACCTTC. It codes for CASSEWGGGYGYTF.

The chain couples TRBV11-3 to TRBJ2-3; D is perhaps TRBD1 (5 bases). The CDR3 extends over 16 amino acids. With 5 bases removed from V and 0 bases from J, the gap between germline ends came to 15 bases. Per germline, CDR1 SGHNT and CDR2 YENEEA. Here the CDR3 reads CASSGDSRTSTDTQYF. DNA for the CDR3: TGTGCCAGCAGCGGAGACAGCAGAACTAGCACAGATACGCAGTATTTT.

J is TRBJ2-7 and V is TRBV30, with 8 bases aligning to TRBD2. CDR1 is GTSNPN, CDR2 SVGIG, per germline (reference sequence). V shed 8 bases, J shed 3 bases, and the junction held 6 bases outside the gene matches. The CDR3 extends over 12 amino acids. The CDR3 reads CAGAGVYYEQYF. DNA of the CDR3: TGTGCCGGAGCGGGGGTTTACTACGAGCAGTACTTC.

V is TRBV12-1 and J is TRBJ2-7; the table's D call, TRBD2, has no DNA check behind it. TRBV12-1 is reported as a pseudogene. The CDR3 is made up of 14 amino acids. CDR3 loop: CASSFSGGRHEQYF. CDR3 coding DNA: TGTGCCAGCAGCTTTTCGGGGGGGCGTCACGAGCAGTACTTC.

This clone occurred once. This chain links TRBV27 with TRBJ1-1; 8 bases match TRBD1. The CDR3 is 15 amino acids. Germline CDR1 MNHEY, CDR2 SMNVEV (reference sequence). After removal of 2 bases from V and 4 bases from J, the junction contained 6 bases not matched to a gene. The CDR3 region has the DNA TGTGCCAGCAGTTTAATACAGGGGGGAGCCACTGAAGCTTTCTTT. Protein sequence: CASSLIQGGATEAFF.

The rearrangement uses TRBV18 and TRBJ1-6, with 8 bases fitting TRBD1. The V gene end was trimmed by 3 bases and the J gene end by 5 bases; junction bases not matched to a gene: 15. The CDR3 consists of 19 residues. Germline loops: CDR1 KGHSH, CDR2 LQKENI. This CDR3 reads CASSPQGQVSLRDNSPLHF. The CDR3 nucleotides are TGTGCCAGCTCACCTCAGGGACAGGTCTCTCTTCGAGATAATTCACCCCTCCACTTT.

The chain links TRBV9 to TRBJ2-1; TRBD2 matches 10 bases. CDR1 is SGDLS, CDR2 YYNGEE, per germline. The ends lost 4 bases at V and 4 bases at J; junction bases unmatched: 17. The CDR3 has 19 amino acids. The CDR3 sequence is CASSPEGGLAGAGYNEQFF. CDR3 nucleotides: TGTGCCAGCAGCCCAGAGGGAGGGCTAGCGGGGGCCGGATACAATGAGCAGTTCTTC.

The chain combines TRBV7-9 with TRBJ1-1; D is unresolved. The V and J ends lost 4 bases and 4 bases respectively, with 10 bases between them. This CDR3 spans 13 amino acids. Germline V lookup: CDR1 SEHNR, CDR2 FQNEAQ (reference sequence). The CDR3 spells CASSSTVGTEAFF. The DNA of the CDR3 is TGTGCCAGCAGCTCCACAGTCGGCACTGAAGCTTTCTTT.

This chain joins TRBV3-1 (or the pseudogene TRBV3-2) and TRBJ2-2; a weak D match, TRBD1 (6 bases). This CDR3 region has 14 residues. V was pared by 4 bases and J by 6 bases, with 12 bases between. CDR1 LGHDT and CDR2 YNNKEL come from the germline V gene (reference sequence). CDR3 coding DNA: TGTGCCAGCAGCCTCTCACAGGGATCCGGGGAGCTGTTTTTT. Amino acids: CASSLSQGSGELFF.

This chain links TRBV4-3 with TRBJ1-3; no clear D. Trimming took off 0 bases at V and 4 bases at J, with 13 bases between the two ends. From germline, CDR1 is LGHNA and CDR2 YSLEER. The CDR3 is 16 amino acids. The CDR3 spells CASSQDVSGYGNTIYF. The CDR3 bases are TGCGCCAGCAGCCAAGACGTGTCGGGGTACGGAAACACCATATATTTT.

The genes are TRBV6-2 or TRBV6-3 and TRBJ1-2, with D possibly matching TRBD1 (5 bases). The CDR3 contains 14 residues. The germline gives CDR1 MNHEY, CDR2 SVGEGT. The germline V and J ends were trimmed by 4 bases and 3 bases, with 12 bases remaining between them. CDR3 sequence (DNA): TGTGCCAGCAGTTTAACCAGGGCCCACTATGGCTACACCTTC. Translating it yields CASSLTRAHYGYTF.

CDR3 DNA: TGTGCCAGCAGCTTAGTCCGCCGCGGAGTACACAATGAGCAGTTCTTC. This codes for CASSLVRRGVHNEQFF. This chain links TRBV7-2 with TRBJ2-1; the D is unclear. V lost 1 base to trimming and J lost 5 bases, with 15 bases between them. This CDR3 has 16 residues. The germline gives CDR1 SGHTA, CDR2 FQGNSA. Variable domain in full (rest from reference TRBV7-2 and TRBJ2-1): GAGVSQSPSNKVTEKGKDVELRCDPISGHTALYWYRQSLGQGLEFLIYFQGNSAPDKSGLPSDRFSAERTGGSVSTLTIQRTQQEDSAVYLCASSLVRRGVHNEQFFGPGTRLTVL.

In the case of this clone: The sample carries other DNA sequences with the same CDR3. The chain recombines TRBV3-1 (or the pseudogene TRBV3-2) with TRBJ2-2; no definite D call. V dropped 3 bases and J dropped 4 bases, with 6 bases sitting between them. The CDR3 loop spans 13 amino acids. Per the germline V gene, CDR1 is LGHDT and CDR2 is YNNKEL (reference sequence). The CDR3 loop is CASSHSGTGELFF. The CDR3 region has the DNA TGTGCCAGCAGCCACTCCGGCACCGGGGAGCTGTTTTTT.

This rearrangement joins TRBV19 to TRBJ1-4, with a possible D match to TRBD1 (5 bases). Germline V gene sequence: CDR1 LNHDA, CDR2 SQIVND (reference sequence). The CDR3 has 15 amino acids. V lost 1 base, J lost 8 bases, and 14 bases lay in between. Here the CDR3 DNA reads TGTGCCAGTAGTATAGCGGGGGGTGTAATCGAAAAACTGTTTTTT. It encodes CASSIAGGVIEKLFF.

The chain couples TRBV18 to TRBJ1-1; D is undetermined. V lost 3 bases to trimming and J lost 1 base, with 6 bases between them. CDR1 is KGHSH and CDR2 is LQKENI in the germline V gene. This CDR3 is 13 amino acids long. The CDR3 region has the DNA TGTGCCAGCTCACCGTCCGGGAACACTGAAGCTTTCTTT. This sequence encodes CASSPSGNTEAFF.

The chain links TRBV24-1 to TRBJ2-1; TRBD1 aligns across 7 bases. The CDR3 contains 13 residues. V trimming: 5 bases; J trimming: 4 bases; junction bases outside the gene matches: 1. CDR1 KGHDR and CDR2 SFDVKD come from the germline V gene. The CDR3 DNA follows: TGTGCCACCAGTGTGACAGGGTACAATGAGCAGTTCTTC. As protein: CATSVTGYNEQFF.